These 18 T cell receptor beta chains were sequenced from one sample in a study of Ad26.COV2.S vaccination and SARS-CoV-2 variants (dated by TCRdb to the early 2020s). The method was the immunoSEQ multiplex PCR assay. In its TCRdb copy, this immuneACCESS table keeps in-frame sequences only and misses some clones. Where compared with another copy, unresolved V genes explain less than half of these, and the others have no known cause. Counted in this sample were about 430,000 clones; around 90% of them appeared once. The ten largest clonotypes hold 9.5% to 15% of the sample. This specimen's treatment or condition label, interpreted: roughly 20 received Ad26.COV2.S at low or high dose, single or two shots; five or six received placebo; per-sample allocation not given. For vaccine and placebo recipients, repertoires were sequenced using samples collected on day 63 after the first injection. Here the sequenced sample was peripheral blood, taken in a trial of Ad26.COV2.S vaccine versus placebo. All receptors come from a person aged 18-65 years who received the Ad26.COV2.S COVID-19 vaccine or a placebo.

This clone came up a few times. The V call is TRBV29-1, the J call TRBJ2-3, with D perhaps matching TRBD1 or TRBD2 (5 bases each). The germline V and J ends were trimmed by 5 bases and 2 bases, with 17 bases remaining between them. Germline V lookup: CDR1 SQVTM, CDR2 ANQGSEA. The CDR3 extends over 15 amino acids. The CDR3 sequence is CSVRLSKGTTDTQYF. Here the CDR3 DNA reads TGCAGCGTTCGGCTTAGTAAGGGGACCACAGATACGCAGTATTTT.

This chain joins TRBV28 and TRBJ1-5; D not resolved. The CDR3 consists of 16 residues. From germline, CDR1 is MDHEN and CDR2 SYDVKM. Trimming took 5 bases from V and 2 from J, leaving 16 bases between them. This chain's CDR3 is CASSVPPPSGNQPQHF. The CDR3 region has the DNA TGTGCCAGCAGTGTCCCCCCTCCGAGCGGCAATCAGCCCCAGCATTTT.

The rearrangement links TRBV4-3 to TRBJ1-2; maybe TRBD1 (6 bases). The CDR3 has 17 residues. V gave up 4 bases and J gave up 6 bases, with 24 bases separating them. CDR1 LGHNA and CDR2 YSLEER come from the germline V gene. The CDR3 DNA is TGCGCCAGCAGCCCTACTCTCTTCCAGGGCAGGGGAAATGGCTACACCTTC. Protein product: CASSPTLFQGRGNGYTF.

The chain recombines TRBV18 with TRBJ2-4; D gene ambiguous. Between the trimmed V and J ends, which lost 4 bases and 7 bases, there was a span of 11 bases. The CDR3 length is 13 residues. The germline CDR1 and CDR2 sequences are KGHSH and LQKENI. CDR3 amino acids: CASSRQDGNIQYF. DNA for the CDR3: TGTGCCAGCTCACGTCAGGACGGGAACATTCAGTACTTC.

V is TRBV20-1 and J is TRBJ1-3, with D unclear. Germline V gives CDR1 DFQATT, CDR2 SNEGSKA (reference sequence). Trimming took 3 bases from V and 1 from J, leaving 7 bases between them. This CDR3 comprises 13 residues. The CDR3, as DNA: TGCAGTGCTAGTAGTTTATCTGGAAACACCATATATTTT. It encodes CSASSLSGNTIYF.

The chain is built from TRBV7-2 and TRBJ2-7; 7 bases are shared with TRBD1. The germline gives CDR1 SGHTA, CDR2 FQGNSA. With 3 bases clipped from V and 2 bases from J, the junction kept 4 bases outside the gene matches. The CDR3 length is 14 residues. This chain's CDR3 is CASSFPGQTYEQYF. The CDR3 DNA reads TGTGCCAGCAGCTTTCCGGGACAGACCTACGAGCAGTACTTC.

The chain employs TRBV5-1 and TRBJ1-1, with TRBD1 matching over 9 bases. The V and J ends lost 3 bases and 6 bases, in that order; junction bases with no gene match: 15. This CDR3 comprises 17 residues. The V gene's germline CDR1 is SGHRS and CDR2 YFSETQ. The CDR3 sequence is CASSSHWTGARGAEAFF. CDR3 bases: TGCGCCAGCAGCTCTCACTGGACAGGGGCCAGGGGTGCTGAAGCTTTCTTT.

The gene calls are TRBV29-1 and TRBJ2-1; D unclear. V was cut by 8 bases and J by 3 bases, with 5 bases left in between. Germline CDR1 and CDR2: SQVTM and ANQGSEA. The CDR3 loop spans 10 amino acids. CDR3 residues: CSSYYNEQFF. CDR3 in DNA: TGCAGCAGTTACTACAATGAGCAGTTCTTC.

The chain links TRBV6-4 to TRBJ2-1; 7 nucleotides match TRBD1. Germline values: CDR1 MRHNA, CDR2 SNTAGT. This CDR3 contains 10 residues. J lost 8 bases, V lost 9 bases, and 1 base had no gene match. CDR3 bases: TGTGCCAGTACAGGGGATGAGCAGTTCTTC. This translates into CASTGDEQFF.

This chain links TRBV20-1 with TRBJ2-5; D is ambiguous. CDR3 length equals 11 residues. The germline gives CDR1 DFQATT, CDR2 SNEGSKA (reference sequence). Trimming took off 4 bases at V and 5 bases at J, with 8 bases between the two ends. The CDR3 DNA is TGCAGTGCTACCGACCGGGAGACCCAGTACTTC. Amino acids: CSATDRETQYF.

This clone was observed a single time. This chain connects TRBV5-4 to TRBJ2-7; D may be TRBD1 or TRBD2 (5 bases each). The V and J ends lost 4 bases and 2 bases respectively, with 10 bases between them. Germline lookup yields CDR1 SGHNT and CDR2 YYREEE (reference sequence). The length of the CDR3 is 13 residues. CDR3 DNA sequence: TGTGCCAGCAGCCCGGGACGGACCTACGAGCAGTACTTC. It encodes CASSPGRTYEQYF.

The chain employs TRBV7-6 and TRBJ2-5, with 7 bases lining up with TRBD1. Losses at the gene ends were 1 base for V and 2 bases for J; bases not matched to a gene: 7. CDR3 length: 16 residues. Germline V CDR1 and CDR2: SGHVS, FNYEAQ. The CDR3 nucleotides read TGTGCCAGCAGCTTAGAAAGGGACAGAATTCAAGAGACCCAGTACTTC. Translated, it gives CASSLERDRIQETQYF.

The J gene is TRBJ2-1, the V gene TRBV27; TRBD2 matches at 7 bases. The trim removed 11 bases at V and 6 bases at J, leaving 13 bases unmatched. This CDR3 has 14 residues. CDR1 and CDR2 (germline): MNHEY, SMNVEV (reference sequence). CDR3 sequence: CASHAGAGANEQFF. The DNA of the CDR3 is TGTGCCTCACATGCGGGAGCGGGCGCCAATGAGCAGTTCTTC.

The gene calls are TRBV6-5 and TRBJ2-1, with 9 bases aligning to TRBD2. Germline loops: CDR1 MNHEY, CDR2 SVGAGI. V gave up 3 bases and J gave up 5 bases; unmatched junction bases: 5. This CDR3 is 15 amino acids long. This CDR3 is CASSYRLAGDNEQFF. The CDR3 bases are TGTGCCAGCAGTTATCGGTTAGCGGGAGACAATGAGCAGTTCTTC.

V and J are TRBV15 and TRBJ2-3; 8 bases line up with TRBD1. The CDR3 totals 17 residues. V dropped 0 bases and J dropped 1; count of bases not matched to a gene: 6. Germline CDR1 is LNHNV and CDR2 is YYDKDF (reference sequence). DNA of the CDR3: TGTGCCACCAGCAGAGATCAGGACAGGGCTGGCACAGATACGCAGTATTTT. Translation: CATSRDQDRAGTDTQYF.

The chain links TRBV6-6 to TRBJ2-7; 13 positions agree with TRBD2. Germline values: CDR1 MNHNY, CDR2 SVGAGI (reference sequence). This CDR3 comprises 18 residues. V was clipped by 5 bases and J by 7 bases; unmatched bases: 17. CDR3 sequence: CASSLRTSGGSVPSEQYF. CDR3 sequence (DNA): TGTGCCAGCAGTCTCCGGACTAGCGGGGGCTCCGTTCCTAGTGAGCAGTACTTC.

As to this clone: The identical CDR3 is also encoded by other nucleotide sequences in the sample. This chain uses TRBV5-1 with TRBJ2-5; either TRBD1 or TRBD2 may fit D (5 bases each). CDR3 size: 13 residues. CDR1 is SGHRS, CDR2 YFSETQ, per germline. V lost 5 bases and J lost 5, with 13 bases in between. The CDR3 DNA follows: TGCGCCAGCAGTTCAACGGGGCAGGAGACCCAGTACTTC. This encodes CASSSTGQETQYF.

The rearrangement joins TRBV4-3 to TRBJ1-2, with D uncertain. The CDR3 totals 17 residues. V lost 0 bases to trimming and J lost 0 bases, with 14 bases between them. CDR1 is LGHNA, CDR2 YSLEER, per germline. The CDR3 spells CASSQESPVLANYGYTF. CDR3 sequence (DNA): TGCGCCAGCAGCCAAGAATCTCCAGTGTTAGCTAACTATGGCTACACCTTC.